The rows below give T cell receptor beta chains drawn from one sample of a study of blood T cells in healthy people across ages. TCRdb recomputed calls from the 5' RACE reads with MiXCR, one row per CDR3 protein. The sample has almost 800,000 distinct CDR3 sequences, 58% seen once; the top ten hold roughly 20%. Sequenced: blood. The receptor set was obtained from a man aged 25 to 45 in good health. The CDR3 runs from the conserved cysteine through the conserved F or W. The D gene is left open where the match is weak. Some rows mark clone size as missing; the rest say once, few, many or name a class of expanded clone.

J gene | clone size | D gene | V gene | CDR3 protein | CDR3 DNA
TRBJ2-1 | . | TRBD2 | TRBV6-6 | CASSYPSGRALLIEQFF | TGTGCCAGCAGTTACCCTAGCGGGAGGGCCCTATTGATTGAGCAGTTCTTC
TRBJ2-3 | . | TRBD2 | TRBV20-1 | CSAGTSGDTQYF | TGCAGTGCTGGCACTAGCGGAGATACGCAGTATTTT
TRBJ2-5 | . | TRBD1 | TRBV15 | CATSIRQGRETQYF | TGTGCCACCAGCATCCGACAGGGGAGAGAGACCCAGTACTTC
TRBJ1-2 | once | . | TRBV20-1 | CSATEGNYYGYTF | TGCAGTGCTACTGAGGGGAACTACTATGGCTACACCTTC
TRBJ2-7 | . | . | TRBV20-1 | CSAPKQGTREQYF | TGCAGTGCACCAAAACAGGGTACCCGCGAGCAGTACTTC
TRBJ2-1 | . | TRBD2 | TRBV20-1 | CSTIGGANEQFF | TGCAGCACTATCGGGGGGGCCAATGAGCAGTTCTTC
TRBJ2-1 | . | TRBD2 | TRBV25-1 | CASSLQGLSGGPDEQFF | TGTGCCAGCAGTCTACAGGGCTTGAGCGGGGGGCCCGATGAGCAGTTCTTC
TRBJ2-7 | . | TRBD2 | TRBV6-2/TRBV6-3 | CASRGGGWRYEQYF | TGTGCCAGCCGAGGCGGGGGATGGCGCTACGAGCAGTACTTC
TRBJ2-7 | few | TRBD2 | TRBV4-2 | CASSQGLGLASYEQYF | TGTGCCAGCAGCCAGGGGCTGGGACTAGCGTCCTACGAGCAGTACTTC
TRBJ2-5 | . | . | TRBV6-2/TRBV6-3 | CASSYPPGTLETQYF | TGTGCCAGCAGTTACCCTCCGGGGACTTTGGAGACCCAGTACTTC
TRBJ1-2 | . | . | TRBV7-2 | CASSPVGGRQTNYGYTF | TGTGCCAGCAGCCCGGTGGGGGGGCGCCAAACTAACTATGGCTACACCTTC
TRBJ2-1 | . | TRBD2 | TRBV19 | CASSIEAGEGNEQFF | TGTGCCAGTAGTATAGAGGCGGGAGAGGGGAATGAGCAGTTCTTC
TRBJ2-5 | . | . | TRBV7-8 | CASSPVLGGRRETQYF | TGTGCCAGCAGCCCAGTCCTCGGCGGGCGACGGGAGACCCAGTACTTC
TRBJ2-7 | few | . | TRBV15 | CATSRERQGLYEQYF | TGTGCCACCAGCAGAGAGCGGCAGGGTCTCTACGAGCAGTACTTC
TRBJ2-2 | . | . | TRBV7-2 | CASSATGVTGELFF | TGTGCCAGCAGTGCCACCGGGGTAACCGGGGAGCTGTTTTTT
TRBJ1-4 | . | . | TRBV12-3/TRBV12-4 | CASRGYEDYEKLFF | TGTGCCAGCAGGGGATACGAGGATTATGAAAAACTGTTTTTT
TRBJ2-1 | . | . | TRBV2 | CASSEEGRGQFF | TGTGCCAGCAGTGAAGAGGGGCGCGGCCAGTTCTTC
TRBJ2-3 | . | . | TRBV20-1 | CSAREPRTNTDTQYF | TGCAGTGCTAGAGAACCGAGGACAAACACAGATACGCAGTATTTT
TRBJ2-5 | . | . | TRBV28 | CASRQTGQSSQETQYF | TGTGCCAGCAGGCAGACGGGACAAAGTAGCCAAGAGACCCAGTACTTC
TRBJ1-2 | . | . | TRBV28 | CASSATVNYGYTF | TGTGCCAGCAGTGCCACTGTGAACTATGGCTACACCTTC
TRBJ1-2 | . | TRBD1 | TRBV7-3 | CASSLIPGGSYGYTF | TGTGCCAGCAGCTTAATTCCAGGGGGTTCATATGGCTACACCTTC
TRBJ2-3 | . | . | TRBV7-6 | CASSPIVSGNPRDTQYF | TGTGCCAGCAGCCCCATTGTGAGCGGTAACCCCAGAGATACGCAGTATTTT
TRBJ2-3 | . | TRBD2 | TRBV7-2 | CASSLGRLAGLTDTQYF | TGTGCCAGCAGCTTAGGGAGACTAGCGGGACTCACAGATACGCAGTATTTT
TRBJ2-7 | . | . | TRBV6-1 | CASSQLPSYEQYF | TGTGCCAGCAGCCAGCTACCATCCTACGAGCAGTACTTC
TRBJ1-1 | . | . | TRBV20-1 | CSARGLTVEAFF | TGCAGTGCTAGGGGACTGACGGTAGAAGCTTTCTTT
TRBJ1-2 | . | . | TRBV29-1 | CSVQSYNYGYTF | TGCAGCGTTCAGTCATACAACTATGGCTACACCTTC
TRBJ1-1 | few | TRBD1 | TRBV18 | CASSMHTLDRLNTEAFF | TGTGCCAGCTCAATGCACACCCTGGACAGGTTGAACACTGAAGCTTTCTTT